Below are 9 T cell receptor beta chains sequenced from a single sample in a study of OX40 agonist ivuxolimab in advanced cancers. Here immunoSEQ multiplex PCR was the method, and the copy in TCRdb shows in-frame clones only, minus some. The sample yields approximately 20,000 clones, approximately 73% seen once. The input for sequencing was CD4+ or CD8+ T cells sorted from blood, taken in a trial of the OX40 agonist ivuxolimab. The receptors were sampled from an adult with an advanced solid tumor such as melanoma, head and neck, liver or kidney cancer.

This chain connects TRBV5-4 to TRBJ2-5, with D possibly TRBD1 on 6 matching bases. The DNA end favors TRBJ2-7, so the J call may be wrong. The germline V gene has CDR1 SGHNT and CDR2 YYREEE (reference sequence). The CDR3 has 15 amino acids. The CDR3 region has the DNA TGTGCCAGCAGCCGCGTTCAGGGGAAGGACTACGAGCAGTACTTC. The encoded protein is CASSRVQGKDYEQYF.

The chain employs TRBV28 and TRBJ2-7; 11 bases match TRBD1. CDR3 size: 16 residues. After removal of 5 bases from V and 2 bases from J, the junction contained 8 bases not matched to a gene. The germline CDR1 and CDR2 sequences are MDHEN and SYDVKM. As DNA, the CDR3 is TGTGCCAGCAGTAGCAAACCGGGACAGGGGGCCTACGAGCAGTACTTC. Translated, it gives CASSSKPGQGAYEQYF.

This clone came up a few times. This sequence joins TRBV28 and TRBJ1-4; no reliable D call. The CDR3 is 15 amino acids. The germline V and J ends were trimmed by 1 base and 5 bases, with 11 bases remaining between them. CDR1 is MDHEN, CDR2 SYDVKM, per germline. CDR3 DNA sequence: TGTGCCAGCAGTTTATCCTCACGGGCGAATGAAAAACTGTTTTTT. Translating gives CASSLSSRANEKLFF.

This clone has only one observation. The V and J genes are TRBV4-3 and TRBJ2-6; TRBD1 matches at 9 bases. Trimming at V came to 4 bases and at J to 2 bases, leaving 6 bases not matched to a gene. CDR3 length: 17 residues. Germline V gene lookup returns CDR1 LGHNA and CDR2 YSLEER. CDR3 bases: TGCGCCAGCAGCCCCCCTGGGACAGGGACTGGGGCCAACGTCCTGACTTTC. Its protein product is CASSPPGTGTGANVLTF.

In this sample, this clone turned up once. The chain employs TRBV6-5 and TRBJ2-2; the D call may be TRBD1 or TRBD2 (5 bases each). Germline V gene sequence: CDR1 MNHEY, CDR2 SVGAGI. V gave up 5 bases and J gave up 0 bases, with 7 bases separating them. CDR3 length: 14 residues. The DNA for the CDR3 is TGTGCCAGCAGTGGGGGAGCGAACACCGGGGAGCTGTTTTTT. It specifies CASSGGANTGELFF.

The chain joins TRBV19 to TRBJ2-1; 7 bases are a match to TRBD2. CDR3 length: 14 amino acids. Trimming took 1 base from V and 7 from J; bases not matched to a gene: 4. Germline V gene lookup returns CDR1 LNHDA and CDR2 SQIVND (reference sequence). This CDR3 is CASSIAGGLNEQFF. The CDR3 nucleotides are TGTGCCAGTAGTATAGCGGGAGGTTTAAATGAGCAGTTCTTC.

This clone was detected a few times. The chain employs TRBV7-8 and TRBJ2-2; 8 nucleotides align to TRBD2. This CDR3 has 17 amino acids. V gave up 1 base and J gave up 8 bases; unmatched junction bases: 12. Germline CDR1 reads SGHVS; CDR2 reads FQNEAQ. For the CDR3, the DNA is TGTGCCAGCAGCTTAGTTCGGGGACTAGGCGCTATTGGGGAGCTGTTTTTT. It is translated as CASSLVRGLGAIGELFF.

This clone has just one count. The chain links TRBV6-4 to TRBJ2-3; D gene unclear. The CDR3 runs 14 residues. Germline CDR1 reads MRHNA; CDR2 reads SNTAGT. Trimming took off 4 bases at V and 3 bases at J, with 11 bases between the two ends. The CDR3 sequence: CASSVSEGTDTQYF. The CDR3 DNA sequence: TGTGCCAGCAGTGTGTCGGAAGGGACAGATACGCAGTATTTT.

This chain links TRBV5-1 with TRBJ1-1; D is undetermined. The CDR3 consists of 13 residues. Trimming left V 6 bases short and J 4 bases short, with 13 bases between. Germline V CDR1 and CDR2: SGHRS, YFSETQ. CDR3 amino acids: CASKVASSTEAFF. In nucleotides, the CDR3 is TGCGCCAGCAAGGTGGCGTCGAGCACTGAAGCTTTCTTT.